Given below is one T cell receptor beta chain in context. Its cognate antigen has yet to be identified. Base qualities are not provided; no much larger clone lies one nucleotide away. Trimming removed 9 bases from V and 5 bases from J, leaving 9 bases between the germline ends. From its cysteine to its phenylalanine, the CDR3 spans 11 amino acids. The CDR3 DNA has 33 bases and is translated from base 1. The germline V gene supplies CDR1 MNHNS and CDR2 SASEGT. Preparation of the library involved the immunoSEQ multiplex PCR assay. Here the immuneACCESS table is served through TCRdb, limited to in-frame sequences with V and J called. Missing clones are a known gap in these copies; in checked studies unresolved V genes cover under half, and the rest lacks a known reason. In this sample the table shows roughly 32,000 clones, 80% of which occur a single time. Of the sample, roughly 3.5% falls within the top ten clones.

This sample was included in a study of PD-1 blockade in mismatch repair-deficient tumors listed by TCRdb under 2017. Turning to the overall study: The trial enrolled 86 consecutive patients with roughly 13 mismatch repair-deficient cancer types between September 2013 and September 2016, all previously treated and progressing. Deep sequencing of TCR CDR3 regions was used to track tumor-associated T cell clones in peripheral blood of patients responding to PD-1 blockade.

For every enrolled patient, mismatch repair deficiency was confirmed by either polymerase chain reaction or immunohistochemistry. Three patients who responded to pembrolizumab therapy underwent TCR sequencing. The phase II trial prospectively tested pembrolizumab PD-1 blockade in advanced mismatch repair-deficient cancers regardless of tissue of origin. Serial peripheral blood T cell samples were collected before and at multiple times after starting PD-1 blockade. Blood sampling times were reported as weeks after the first pembrolizumab dose. The paper as a whole reports these results and caveats: Clones residing in the tumor, which were often undetectable in blood before treatment, expanded quickly after pembrolizumab and then contracted, generally before radiologic responses.

The sample consisted of PBMCs, taken around 6 weeks after starting pembrolizumab. The TCR sequence derives from an adult with mismatch repair-deficient cancer. The receptor chain draws on TRBV6-1 and TRBJ2-3; no D gene is confidently identified. Here the CDR3 is given as CARIGLDTQYF. Read as DNA, the sequence is TGTGCCAGAATCGGGTTAGATACGCAGTATTTT.